A single sample gave rise to the 3 T cell receptor beta chains below, sequenced in a study of cytomegalovirus exposure and HLA in healthy donors. PCR primers comprised 60 Vbeta and 13 Jbeta primers. TCRdb keeps only in-frame clones here, not all; method: immunoSEQ multiplex PCR. The table shows under 150,000 clones, with about 84% occurring only once. Material: PBMCs. Receptor source: a woman in her thirties or forties in good health and CMV-seropositive.

In this sample, this clone turned up a few times. The chain employs TRBV28 and TRBJ1-4; D remains unclear. The CDR3 loop spans 13 amino acids. V lost 8 bases, J lost 10 bases, and 17 bases lay in between. Per the germline V gene, CDR1 is MDHEN and CDR2 is SYDVKM. Written as DNA, the CDR3 is TGTGCCAGCGGCCCCCCGCAGCGACGAAAACTGTTTTTT. It specifies CASGPPQRRKLFF.

The V and J genes are TRBV6-6 and TRBJ2-7; D is perhaps TRBD2 (5 bases). CDR1 is MNHNY and CDR2 is SVGAGI in the germline V gene (reference sequence). This CDR3 contains 14 residues. V dropped 1 base and J dropped 5 bases, with 12 bases sitting between them. The CDR3 region is CASSYLGDRDEQYF. In nucleotides, the CDR3 is TGTGCCAGCAGTTACTTGGGAGACCGTGACGAGCAGTACTTC.

This rearrangement joins TRBV27 to TRBJ2-1, with D possibly matching TRBD2 (6 bases). CDR3 length equals 14 residues. Trimming cost V 1 base and J 5 bases, with 9 bases left between them. Per the germline V gene, CDR1 is MNHEY and CDR2 is SMNVEV (reference sequence). This chain's CDR3 is CASSLWGGNNEQFF. The DNA for the CDR3 is TGTGCCAGCAGTTTATGGGGAGGAAACAATGAGCAGTTCTTC.